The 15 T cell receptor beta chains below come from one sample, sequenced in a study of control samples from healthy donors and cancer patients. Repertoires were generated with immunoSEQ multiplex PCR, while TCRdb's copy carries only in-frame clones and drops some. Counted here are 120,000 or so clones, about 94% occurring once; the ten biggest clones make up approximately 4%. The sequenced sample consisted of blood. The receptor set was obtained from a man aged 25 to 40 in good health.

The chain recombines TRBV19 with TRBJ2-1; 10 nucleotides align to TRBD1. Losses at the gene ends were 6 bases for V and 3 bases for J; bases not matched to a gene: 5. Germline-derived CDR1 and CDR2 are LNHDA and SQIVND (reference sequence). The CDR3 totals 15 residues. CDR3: CASSPGTGVYNEQFF. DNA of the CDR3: TGTGCCAGTAGCCCCGGGACAGGGGTCTACAATGAGCAGTTCTTC.

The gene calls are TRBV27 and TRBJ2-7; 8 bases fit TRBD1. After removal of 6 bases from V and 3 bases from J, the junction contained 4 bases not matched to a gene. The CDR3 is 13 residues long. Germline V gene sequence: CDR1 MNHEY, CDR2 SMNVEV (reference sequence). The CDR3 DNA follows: TGTGCCAGCAGCCCGACAGGGGACTACGAGCAGTACTTC. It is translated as CASSPTGDYEQYF.

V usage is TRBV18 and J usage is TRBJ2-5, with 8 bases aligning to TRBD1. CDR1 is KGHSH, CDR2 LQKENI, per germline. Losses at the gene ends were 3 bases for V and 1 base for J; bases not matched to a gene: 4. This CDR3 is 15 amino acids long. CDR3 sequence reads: CASSPWTGPQETQYF. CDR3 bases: TGTGCCAGCTCACCGTGGACAGGGCCCCAAGAGACCCAGTACTTC.

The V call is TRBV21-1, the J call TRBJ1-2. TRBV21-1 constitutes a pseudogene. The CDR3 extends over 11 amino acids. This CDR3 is CANHCCYGYTF. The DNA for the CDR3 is TGTGCCAATCACTGCTGCTATGGCTACACCTTC.

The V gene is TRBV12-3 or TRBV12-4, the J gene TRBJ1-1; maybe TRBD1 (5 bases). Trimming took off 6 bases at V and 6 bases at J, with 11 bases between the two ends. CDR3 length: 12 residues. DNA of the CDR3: TGTGCCAGCAGGGACGGGGGACCTGAAGCTTTCTTT. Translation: CASRDGGPEAFF.

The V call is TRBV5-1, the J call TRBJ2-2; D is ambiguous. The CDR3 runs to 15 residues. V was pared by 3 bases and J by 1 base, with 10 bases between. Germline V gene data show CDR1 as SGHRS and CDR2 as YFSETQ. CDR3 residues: CASSSGYLNTGELFF. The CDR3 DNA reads TGCGCCAGCAGCTCGGGCTACCTGAACACCGGGGAGCTGTTTTTT.

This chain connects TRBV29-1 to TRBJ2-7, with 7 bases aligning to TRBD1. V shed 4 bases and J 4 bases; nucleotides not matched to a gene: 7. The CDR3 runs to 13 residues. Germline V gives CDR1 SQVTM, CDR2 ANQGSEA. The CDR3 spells CSVVIKGQYEQYF. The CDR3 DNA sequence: TGCAGCGTTGTCATCAAGGGACAGTACGAGCAGTACTTC.

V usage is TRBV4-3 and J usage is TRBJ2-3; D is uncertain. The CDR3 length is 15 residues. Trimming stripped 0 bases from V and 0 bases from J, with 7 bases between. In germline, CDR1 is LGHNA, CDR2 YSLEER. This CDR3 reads CASSQDLHSTDTQYF. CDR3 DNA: TGCGCCAGCAGCCAAGATTTACACAGCACAGATACGCAGTATTTT.

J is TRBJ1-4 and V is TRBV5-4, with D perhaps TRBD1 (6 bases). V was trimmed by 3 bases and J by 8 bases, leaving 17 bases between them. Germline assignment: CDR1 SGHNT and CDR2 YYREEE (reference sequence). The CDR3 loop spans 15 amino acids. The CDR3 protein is CASSSGGPGAEKLFF. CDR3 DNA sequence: TGTGCCAGCAGCTCCGGGGGCCCCGGGGCAGAAAAACTGTTTTTT.

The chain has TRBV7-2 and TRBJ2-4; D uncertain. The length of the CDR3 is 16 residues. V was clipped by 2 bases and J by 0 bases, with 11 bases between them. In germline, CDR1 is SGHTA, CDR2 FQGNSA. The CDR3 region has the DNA TGTGCCAGCAGCTTATCTCCCAGGCTAGCCAAAAACATTCAGTACTTC. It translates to CASSLSPRLAKNIQYF. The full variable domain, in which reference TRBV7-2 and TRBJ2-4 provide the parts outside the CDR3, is GAGVSQSPSNKVTEKGKDVELRCDPISGHTALYWYRQSLGQGLEFLIYFQGNSAPDKSGLPSDRFSAERTGGSVSTLTIQRTQQEDSAVYLCASSLSPRLAKNIQYFGAGTRLSVL.

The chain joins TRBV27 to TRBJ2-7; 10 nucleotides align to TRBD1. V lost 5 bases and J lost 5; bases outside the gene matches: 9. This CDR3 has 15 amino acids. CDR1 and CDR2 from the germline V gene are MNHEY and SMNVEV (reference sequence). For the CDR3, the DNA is TGTGCCAGCAGTAACTTCGGGACAGGGGTTCACGAGCAGTACTTC. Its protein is CASSNFGTGVHEQYF.

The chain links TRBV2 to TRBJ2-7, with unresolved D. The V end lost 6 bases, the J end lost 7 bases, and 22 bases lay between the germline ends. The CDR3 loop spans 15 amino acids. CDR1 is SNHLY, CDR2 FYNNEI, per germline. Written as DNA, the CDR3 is TGTGCCAGCAGAGCTGCCGGCTCTTCCTTTGGGGAGCAGTACTTC. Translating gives CASRAAGSSFGEQYF.

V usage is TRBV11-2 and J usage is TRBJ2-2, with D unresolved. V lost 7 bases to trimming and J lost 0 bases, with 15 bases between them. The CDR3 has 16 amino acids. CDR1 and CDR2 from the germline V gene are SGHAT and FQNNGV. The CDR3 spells CASKRLQLTNTGELFF. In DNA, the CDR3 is TGTGCCAGCAAAAGACTCCAGTTAACGAACACCGGGGAGCTGTTTTTT.

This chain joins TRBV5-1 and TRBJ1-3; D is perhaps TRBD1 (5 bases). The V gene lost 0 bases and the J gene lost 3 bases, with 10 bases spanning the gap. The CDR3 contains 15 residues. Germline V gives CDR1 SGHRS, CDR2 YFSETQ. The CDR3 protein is CASSLAGSGGNTIYF. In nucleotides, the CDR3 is TGCGCCAGCAGCTTGGCAGGGTCTGGTGGAAACACCATATATTTT.

The CDR3 reads CASSRDPQSEQYF. The CDR3 DNA is TGTGCCAGCAGCAGGGACCCACAGTCCGAGCAGTACTTC. The chain has TRBV6-6 and TRBJ2-7; either TRBD1 or TRBD2 may supply D (5 bases each). Germline values: CDR1 MNHNY, CDR2 SVGAGI (reference sequence). V was clipped by 6 bases and J by 6 bases, with 15 bases between them. The CDR3 consists of 13 residues.